These T cell receptor beta chains were read from a single sample in a study of CXCR3-negative and CXCR3-positive naive CD8 T cells. TCRdb reprocessed the 5' RACE reads, with one entry per CDR3 protein and no DNA. The sample data list about 41,000 distinct CDR3 sequences. Source material: naive CXCR3- CD8+ T cells from blood. Receptors were obtained from a human donor in good health. Some clones in this sample may be carry-over from other donors' samples. CDR3s include the opening cysteine and the closing phenylalanine or tryptophan.

V: TRBV5-6
J: TRBJ2-4
CDR3: CASSRTGGDIQYF

V: TRBV7-9
J: TRBJ2-1
CDR3: CASSPKEGLAVDEQFF

V: TRBV11-3
J: TRBJ2-3
CDR3: CASSSAEDTQYF

V: TRBV4-3
J: TRBJ2-5
CDR3: CASSQDRSVGSGETQYF

V: TRBV29-1
J: TRBJ2-3
CDR3: CSVERGYGTDTQYF

V: TRBV23-1
J: TRBJ1-5
CDR3: CASSQSFTGVGQPQHF

V: TRBV6-1
J: TRBJ2-1
CDR3: CASSEWQGGDEQFF

V: TRBV29-1
J: TRBJ2-7
CDR3: CSVEGILAGSETYEQYF

V: TRBV5-1
J: TRBJ1-6
CDR3: CASSLDTGRNSPLHF

V: TRBV20-1
J: TRBJ2-5
CDR3: CSAPSGQQETQYF

V: TRBV5-5
J: TRBJ1-4
CDR3: CASSLILATNEKLFF

V: TRBV29-1
J: TRBJ1-1
CDR3: CSASRDTEAFF

V: TRBV6-5
J: TRBJ1-6
CDR3: CASSYFSGSHNSPLHF

V: TRBV28
J: TRBJ2-1
CDR3: CASSLPTSSYNEQFF

V: TRBV3-1
J: TRBJ2-3
CDR3: CASSQGRGSAVGDTQYF

V: TRBV5-1
J: TRBJ2-7
CDR3: CASSSLTSQYYEQYF

V: TRBV7-6
J: TRBJ1-2
CDR3: CASRLGAGYGYTF

V: TRBV20-1
J: TRBJ2-3
CDR3: CSARRDNWKTDTQYF

V: TRBV5-5
J: TRBJ1-4
CDR3: CASSFVGGNEKLFF

V: TRBV12-3/TRBV12-4
J: TRBJ2-1
CDR3: CASSLFLDYNEQFF

V: TRBV29-1
J: TRBJ2-1
CDR3: CSVLRGQADPYNEQFF

V: TRBV5-5
J: TRBJ2-5
CDR3: CASSLELRGTQYF

V: TRBV29-1
J: TRBJ2-1
CDR3: CSVEGTGESNEQFF

V: TRBV10-3
J: TRBJ1-1
CDR3: CAIADRTDTEAFF

V: TRBV27
J: TRBJ1-5
CDR3: CASSKGGSNQPQHF

V: TRBV5-1
J: TRBJ1-1
CDR3: CASSLEGVRAFF

V: TRBV29-1
J: TRBJ2-2
CDR3: CSVVEGPGELFF